The 23 T cell receptor beta chains reported below all come from one sample, sequenced in a study of blood T cell repertoires in COVID-19. Repertoires were generated with immunoSEQ multiplex PCR, while TCRdb's copy carries only in-frame clones and drops some. The sample consists of 120,000 to 150,000 clones, roughly 80% of them appearing once. The specimen sequenced was PBMCs or T cells enriched from blood (not recorded which). Every receptor here comes from a woman in her forties who had recovered from COVID-19.

The V and J genes are TRBV5-4 and TRBJ2-2, with a weak D call TRBD2 (7 bases). From germline, CDR1 is SGHNT and CDR2 YYREEE (reference sequence). The CDR3 loop spans 15 amino acids. Trimming cost V 4 bases and J 6 bases, with 16 bases left between them. The CDR3 sequence: CASSPGGGQAGELFF. The CDR3, as DNA: TGTGCCAGCAGCCCTGGGGGGGGCCAAGCCGGGGAGCTGTTTTTT.

The chain carries TRBV10-2 and TRBJ1-2; weak D call: TRBD1 (5 bases). V dropped 2 bases and J dropped 3 bases, with 10 bases sitting between them. In germline, CDR1 is WSHSY, CDR2 SAAADI. The CDR3 length is 14 residues. The CDR3: CASSEPGLDYGYTF. DNA of the CDR3: TGCGCCAGCAGTGAGCCGGGACTTGACTATGGCTACACCTTC.

The chain couples TRBV12-3 or TRBV12-4 to TRBJ1-1; D not resolved. CDR3 size: 13 residues. V shed 3 bases and J shed 3 bases, with 8 bases lying between them. The CDR3 loop reads CASSFMGDTEAFF. CDR3 nucleotides: TGTGCCAGCAGTTTTATGGGAGACACTGAAGCTTTCTTT.

The genes are TRBV6-5 and TRBJ2-7, with 7 bases aligning to TRBD1. There are 14 residues in the CDR3. V shed 5 bases, J shed 4 bases, and the junction held 8 bases outside the gene matches. Germline CDR1 MNHEY, CDR2 SVGAGI. The CDR3 protein is CASSLRDSTYEQYF. The CDR3 DNA sequence: TGTGCCAGCAGTCTCCGGGACAGCACATACGAGCAGTACTTC.

On this clone: Different DNA sequences within this sample yield the same CDR3. CDR3 nucleotide sequence: TGTGCCAGCAGCTTGGGACTAGCGGGAGGGACCGGGGAGCTGTTTTTT. It translates to CASSLGLAGGTGELFF. The chain has TRBV7-3 and TRBJ2-2; 16 bases align to TRBD2. CDR1 is SGHTA, CDR2 FQGTGA, per germline. This CDR3 has 16 amino acids. The J segment lost 5 bases and the V segment lost 3 bases, leaving 0 bases of the junction unmatched.

The J gene is TRBJ1-2, the V gene TRBV3-1 (or the pseudogene TRBV3-2); no firm D call. Trimming cost V 4 bases and J 3 bases, with 15 bases left between them. There are 15 residues in the CDR3. CDR1 is LGHDT, CDR2 YNNKEL, per germline (reference sequence). The CDR3 nucleotides are TGTGCCAGCAGCCCAACTCAGACACCGTACTATGGCTACACCTTC. Translated: CASSPTQTPYYGYTF.

Here the CDR3 DNA reads TGTGCCAGCAGCTCGACAGGGGGCTCTGGGGCCAACGTCCTGACTTTC. Protein: CASSSTGGSGANVLTF. The chain combines TRBV13 with TRBJ2-6; 9 nucleotides match TRBD1. The CDR3 covers 16 residues. Trimming at V came to 4 bases and at J to 0 bases, leaving 1 base not matched to a gene. CDR1 is PRHDT and CDR2 is FYEKMQ in the germline V gene (reference sequence).

Only a few counts were recorded for this clone. The chain recombines TRBV18 with TRBJ2-2; 7 nucleotides line up with TRBD1. CDR1 is KGHSH, CDR2 LQKENI, per germline. The CDR3 totals 13 residues. The CDR3 sequence is CAGTGARTGELFF. CDR3 nucleotides: TGTGCGGGAACAGGGGCCAGAACCGGGGAGCTGTTTTTT.

The chain couples TRBV11-2 to TRBJ2-7; D remains ambiguous. The V end lost 1 base, the J end lost 3 bases, and 7 bases lay between the germline ends. This CDR3 is built from 13 residues. Germline V lookup: CDR1 SGHAT, CDR2 FQNNGV. This chain's CDR3 is CASSLVTYYEQYF. CDR3 in DNA: TGTGCCAGCAGCTTAGTGACTTACTACGAGCAGTACTTC.

This clone was seen a single time. The J gene is TRBJ2-1, the V gene TRBV10-3, with 11 bases identical to TRBD2. The trim removed 0 bases at V and 4 bases at J, leaving 2 bases unmatched. Germline lookup yields CDR1 ENHRY and CDR2 SYGVKD. CDR3 length: 16 amino acids. Here the CDR3 reads CAISESSSGGYNEQFF. CDR3 nucleotide sequence: TGTGCCATCAGTGAGTCGTCTAGCGGGGGGTACAATGAGCAGTTCTTC.

The rearrangement joins TRBV5-1 to TRBJ2-3; 8 nucleotides line up with TRBD2. Unmatched junction bases numbered 4, after V lost 0 bases and J lost 4 bases. The CDR3 covers 15 residues. CDR1 SGHRS and CDR2 YFSETQ come from the germline V gene. CDR3 bases: TGCGCCAGCAGCTTGGTGGCGGGAGGCGCAGATACGCAGTATTTT. Protein product: CASSLVAGGADTQYF.

This chain joins TRBV9 and TRBJ2-1; 13 nucleotides agree with TRBD2. The V gene end was trimmed by 4 bases and the J gene end by 13 bases; junction bases not matched to a gene: 14. This CDR3 spans 16 amino acids. CDR1 is SGDLS, CDR2 YYNGEE, per germline. CDR3 amino acids: CASSKDPGLAGTFQFF. The CDR3 DNA follows: TGTGCCAGCAGCAAAGATCCGGGACTAGCGGGGACGTTTCAGTTCTTC.

The CDR3 DNA is TGTGCCTGGAGGGGACAGGGTAGCAATCAGCCCCAGCATTTT. Translation gives CAWRGQGSNQPQHF. This chain links TRBV30 with TRBJ1-5; 9 bases match TRBD1. There are 14 residues in the CDR3. The junction had 0 bases not matched to a gene; V was cut back by 3 bases and J by 0 bases. Germline V CDR1 and CDR2: GTSNPN, SVGIG (reference sequence).

The chain combines TRBV6-6 with TRBJ1-1; D is unclear. The V and J ends lost 4 bases and 4 bases respectively, with 4 bases between them. CDR3 size: 11 residues. Germline-derived CDR1 and CDR2 are MNHNY and SVGAGI (reference sequence). CDR3 in DNA: TGTGCCAGCAGTTTATCCACTGAAGCTTTCTTT. Amino acid sequence: CASSLSTEAFF.

V is TRBV10-3 and J is TRBJ1-2; possible D gene TRBD1, 5 bases. The CDR3 totals 14 residues. From germline, CDR1 is ENHRY and CDR2 SYGVKD. The ends were cut back, 0 bases at V and 4 bases at J, with 9 bases in the middle. The CDR3 protein is CAISESSTVYGYTF. In DNA, the CDR3 is TGTGCCATCAGTGAGTCCTCGACAGTCTATGGCTACACCTTC.

This chain uses TRBV4-2 with TRBJ2-1, with TRBD2 matching 13 bases. Germline CDR1 is LGHNA and CDR2 is YNFKEQ. The CDR3 extends over 16 amino acids. Germline trimming cut 3 bases from V and 7 bases from J; bases unmatched to any gene: 6. The CDR3 is CASSHPGTSGVNEQFF. CDR3 nucleotide sequence: TGTGCCAGCAGCCACCCCGGGACTAGCGGGGTTAATGAGCAGTTCTTC.

Concerning this clone: The same CDR3 also results from other DNA sequences found in this sample. The rearrangement uses TRBV3-1 (or the pseudogene TRBV3-2) and TRBJ1-1, with TRBD1 matching over 7 bases. CDR1 is LGHDT and CDR2 is YNNKEL in the germline V gene (reference sequence). This CDR3 has 12 amino acids. The J segment lost 6 bases and the V segment lost 6 bases, leaving 4 bases of the junction unmatched. CDR3 coding DNA: TGTGCCAGCAGTCGGGACAGCGCTGAAGCTTTCTTT. Translating gives CASSRDSAEAFF.

The chain joins TRBV6-5 to TRBJ2-2; 7 positions agree with TRBD2. With V trimmed by 6 bases and J by 5 bases, 9 bases remained unmatched. Germline lookup yields CDR1 MNHEY and CDR2 SVGAGI. This CDR3 has 15 residues. CDR3 coding DNA: TGTGCCAGCAGCCGACTAGCCTTTGGGACCGGGGAGCTGTTTTTT. As protein: CASSRLAFGTGELFF.

Only one count was recorded for this clone. The CDR3 loop is CASSPRSSENTGELFF. The DNA of the CDR3 is TGTGCCAGCAGCCCCCGAAGTAGCGAGAACACCGGGGAGCTGTTTTTT. This chain connects TRBV3-1 (or the pseudogene TRBV3-2) to TRBJ2-2; D may be TRBD2 (5 bases). The CDR3 loop spans 16 amino acids. Per germline, CDR1 LGHDT and CDR2 YNNKEL (reference sequence). With 4 bases removed from V and 1 base from J, the gap between germline ends came to 13 bases.

The chain links TRBV11-3 to TRBJ1-6, with D perhaps matching TRBD1 (6 bases). The CDR3 is made up of 15 amino acids. Germline V gene data show CDR1 as SGHNT and CDR2 as YENEEA. Trimming shortened V by 2 bases and J by 14 bases, and 19 bases separated the two germline ends. The CDR3 sequence is CASSLRGGHRGTLHF. CDR3 coding DNA: TGTGCCAGCAGCTTAAGAGGGGGTCACCGAGGGACCCTCCACTTT.

The chain couples TRBV12-3 or TRBV12-4 to TRBJ2-2; possible D gene TRBD2, 6 bases. The CDR3 runs 13 residues. V lost 9 bases and J lost 8, with 16 bases in between. The CDR3, as DNA: TGTGCCAGTCAGGACGTGGGGGGAGGGGAGCTGTTTTTT. Amino acids: CASQDVGGGELFF.

The chain joins TRBV30 to TRBJ2-5, with D possibly being TRBD2 (7 bases). This CDR3 contains 14 residues. Trimming took 1 base from V and 4 from J, leaving 13 bases between them. Looked up from germline, CDR1 is GTSNPN and CDR2 is SVGIG (reference sequence). CDR3 sequence reads: CAWSGGRGRETQYF. For the CDR3, the DNA is TGTGCCTGGAGTGGGGGGAGGGGGAGAGAGACCCAGTACTTC.

The chain has TRBV7-3 and TRBJ2-1; 7 positions match TRBD2. CDR3 length equals 14 residues. V lost 0 bases to trimming and J lost 4 bases; unmatched junction nucleotides: 0. The V gene's germline CDR1 is SGHTA and CDR2 FQGTGA. In DNA form, the CDR3 reads TGTGCCAGCAGCTTAACGGGGGGGTACAATGAGCAGTTCTTC. It specifies CASSLTGGYNEQFF.